What follows is one TCR beta chain and its context. Its antigen is still unknown. Cells sorted by CD45RO/CCR7/CD25/CD127/CD95/CD27 comprised CD4+ naive, central memory, regulatory and stem cell-like memory cells. This specimen comes from a study of beta chain features in type 1 diabetes. Points from the study as a whole: High TCR expression in some cells could lead to their over-representation in cDNA sequencing. For patients and controls alike, PCR might favor shorter templates to the same degree. VDJ junctions from patients with type 1 diabetes contained fewer insertions and more deletions. For Type 1 diabetes patients, all four CD4+ subsets carried TCRB CDR3s that were moderately but significantly shorter.

Expressed TCRB transcripts got sequenced, as all isolated RNA was reverse transcribed. Profiling relied on immunoSEQ multiplex PCR, and the TCRdb table lists in-frame clones only, not all of them. Of 250,000 to 300,000 clones listed, approximately 25% are singletons. Germline CDR1 SGHRS, CDR2 YFSETQ. The CDR3 is made up of 15 amino acids. V gave up 1 base and J gave up 6 bases, with 14 bases separating them. The genes are TRBV5-1 and TRBJ2-1, with D maybe TRBD2 (6 bases). The sample taken for sequencing was naive CD4+ T cells from blood. This receptor was obtained from a woman in her thirties with type 1 diabetes. The CDR3 nucleotides read TGCGCCAGCAGCTTGCTCACGGGAGTCAGCAATGAGCAGTTCTTC. Residues: CASSLLTGVSNEQFF.